The 21 T cell receptor beta chains below all came from one sample that was sequenced in a study of cytomegalovirus exposure and HLA in healthy donors. TCRdb's copy holds only in-frame clones and misses some; the assay was immunoSEQ multiplex PCR. Counted here are some 140,000 clones, just under 85% occurring once; the ten biggest clones make up roughly 30%. Sequenced material: PBMCs. These receptors came from a man younger than 40 in good health and CMV-seropositive.

This chain uses TRBV6-1 with TRBJ1-3; 8 nucleotides agree with TRBD1. The V and J ends lost 3 bases and 4 bases, in that order; junction bases with no gene match: 5. This CDR3 contains 15 residues. Germline CDR1 and CDR2: MNHNS and SASEGT. CDR3 bases: TGTGCCAGCAGTGACCAGGGGGCGGTAGGAAACACCATATATTTT. Translating it yields CASSDQGAVGNTIYF.

V is TRBV4-3 and J is TRBJ2-7; D uncertain. In germline, CDR1 is LGHNA, CDR2 YSLEER. This CDR3 comprises 14 residues. The V and J ends lost 0 bases and 3 bases respectively, with 9 bases between them. DNA of the CDR3: TGCGCCAGCAGCCAAGAAACTGAAAGCTACGAGCAGTACTTC. Its protein product is CASSQETESYEQYF.

The chain couples TRBV4-3 to TRBJ2-5, with TRBD2 matching 8 bases. Per the germline V gene, CDR1 is LGHNA and CDR2 is YSLEER. The CDR3 sequence is 18 residues long. V was pared by 4 bases and J by 1 base, with 14 bases of the junction left unmatched. The CDR3 DNA reads TGCGCCAGCAGCCCCTTCCGGGGGGGCCTTCTCCCCCAAGAGACCCAGTACTTC. The encoded protein is CASSPFRGGLLPQETQYF.

The chain has TRBV5-4 and TRBJ2-7; D is possibly TRBD1 (6 bases). Trimming removed 0 bases from V and 12 bases from J, with 16 bases in between. The CDR3 is made up of 13 amino acids. Germline CDR1 is SGHNT and CDR2 is YYREEE (reference sequence). CDR3 nucleotides: TGTGCCAGCAGCTTGGCCCCCCAAGGCAGGGGGTACTTC. Protein sequence: CASSLAPQGRGYF.

The rearrangement uses TRBV6-6 and TRBJ2-5; D is unresolved. V lost 5 bases and J lost 1, with 14 bases in between. The CDR3 consists of 15 residues. The germline CDR1 and CDR2 sequences are MNHNY and SVGAGI (reference sequence). The DNA for the CDR3 is TGTGCCAGCAGTGGGTCGGAGACCCCCCAAGAGACCCAGTACTTC. Its translation is CASSGSETPQETQYF.

This chain uses TRBV20-1 with TRBJ1-1; D may be TRBD1 (6 bases). The CDR3 covers 11 residues. Looked up from germline, CDR1 is DFQATT and CDR2 is SNEGSKA (reference sequence). Trimming cost V 6 bases and J 6 bases, with 11 bases left between them. The CDR3 is CSARGTAEAFF. The DNA of the CDR3 is TGCAGTGCCAGGGGTACCGCTGAAGCTTTCTTT.

The chain carries TRBV6-6 and TRBJ2-7; no clear D gene. The germline CDR1 and CDR2 sequences are MNHNY and SVGAGI (reference sequence). CDR3 length: 15 amino acids. V was trimmed by 2 bases and J by 1 base, leaving 12 bases between them. The CDR3 coding sequence is TGTGCCAGCAGTTACAGTTATAGCAGATCCTACGAGCAGTACTTC. Protein product: CASSYSYSRSYEQYF.

The rearrangement joins TRBV29-1 to TRBJ2-2, with TRBD2 matching over 11 bases. The V segment lost 0 bases and the J segment 2 bases; nucleotides outside the gene matches: 11. In germline, CDR1 is SQVTM, CDR2 ANQGSEA. CDR3 length: 19 residues. The CDR3 is CSVEDRSSGGLLNTGELFF. Here the CDR3 DNA reads TGCAGCGTTGAAGATCGCTCTAGCGGGGGGCTCTTAAACACCGGGGAGCTGTTTTTT.

The table lists this clone with a count of one. The chain combines TRBV9 with TRBJ2-5; 9 bases match TRBD2. CDR1 is SGDLS and CDR2 is YYNGEE in the germline V gene. The V gene end was trimmed by 3 bases and the J gene end by 8 bases; junction bases not matched to a gene: 11. This CDR3 has 15 residues. CDR3 nucleotides: TGTGCCAGCAGCGACGGGACTAGCCGGATTGAAACCCAGTACTTC. It is translated as CASSDGTSRIETQYF. The whole variable domain, remainder taken from reference TRBV9 and TRBJ2-5, is DSGVTQTPKHLITATGQRVTLRCSPRSGDLSVYWYQQSLDQGLQFLIQYYNGEERAKGNILERFSAQQFPDLHSELNLSSLELGDSALYFCASSDGTSRIETQYFGPGTRLLVL.

The genes are TRBV9 and TRBJ1-1; possible D gene TRBD1, 6 bases. The V end lost 4 bases, the J end lost 3 bases, and 16 bases lay between the germline ends. CDR3 length: 15 amino acids. Germline V gene data show CDR1 as SGDLS and CDR2 as YYNGEE. CDR3 amino acids: CASSFTGWFDTEAFF. The CDR3 nucleotides read TGTGCCAGCAGCTTTACAGGGTGGTTCGACACTGAAGCTTTCTTT. The whole variable domain, filled in from reference TRBV9 and TRBJ1-1, reads DSGVTQTPKHLITATGQRVTLRCSPRSGDLSVYWYQQSLDQGLQFLIQYYNGEERAKGNILERFSAQQFPDLHSELNLSSLELGDSALYFCASSFTGWFDTEAFFGQGTRLTVV.

This clone was detected once. V gene TRBV9 combines with J gene TRBJ1-2, with D unresolved. Germline CDR1 is SGDLS and CDR2 is YYNGEE. This CDR3 contains 12 residues. V lost 0 bases and J 8 bases, leaving 8 bases between the germline ends. The CDR3 DNA follows: TGTGCCAGCAGCGTAGGATCGGGGGGCTACACCTTC. It encodes CASSVGSGGYTF.

V usage is TRBV5-6 and J usage is TRBJ2-5; D possibly corresponds to TRBD2 (6 bases). CDR1 SGHDT and CDR2 YYEEEE come from the germline V gene. The CDR3 extends over 15 amino acids. The V and J ends lost 2 bases and 3 bases respectively, with 14 bases between them. DNA for the CDR3: TGTGCCAGCAGCTTTCTAGGAGGCGGGGAAGAGACCCAGTACTTC. This gives the protein CASSFLGGGEETQYF.

In this sample, this clone turned up many times. V usage is TRBV4-2 and J usage is TRBJ1-1; D call uncertain. The CDR3 is 11 amino acids. Trimming shortened V by 4 bases and J by 7 bases, and 7 bases separated the two germline ends. The germline V gene has CDR1 LGHNA and CDR2 YNFKEQ. The CDR3 here is CASSRGVEAFF. The CDR3 DNA sequence: TGTGCCAGCAGCCGAGGAGTTGAAGCTTTCTTT.

The V and J genes are TRBV10-2 and TRBJ1-3; weak D call: TRBD1 (5 bases). The germline CDR1 and CDR2 sequences are WSHSY and SAAADI. Trimming stripped 3 bases from V and 3 bases from J, with 12 bases between. The CDR3 length is 15 residues. DNA of the CDR3: TGCGCCAGCAGTGAACCGGGGGTTATTGGAAACACCATATATTTT. It specifies CASSEPGVIGNTIYF.

This chain uses TRBV11-2 with TRBJ2-7, with 7 nucleotides matching TRBD1. Losses at the gene ends were 1 base for V and 5 bases for J; bases not matched to a gene: 5. Looked up from germline, CDR1 is SGHAT and CDR2 is FQNNGV. There are 14 residues in the CDR3. The CDR3 coding sequence is TGTGCCAGCAGCTTAGCCAGGGGGTCTGACGAGCAGTACTTC. It translates to CASSLARGSDEQYF.

This chain uses TRBV11-1 with TRBJ1-1, with D unresolved. Germline lookup yields CDR1 SGHAT and CDR2 FQDESV (reference sequence). The V end was cut by 1 base, the J end by 4 bases, with 16 bases between. The CDR3 contains 16 residues. CDR3 residues: CASSLVKASGVTEAFF. As DNA, the CDR3 is TGTGCCAGCAGCTTAGTAAAAGCATCCGGGGTCACTGAAGCTTTCTTT.

This clone was recorded only once. The V and J genes are TRBV6-6 and TRBJ1-2; 11 positions match TRBD1. J lost 5 bases, V lost 7 bases, and 3 bases had no gene match. Germline V CDR1 and CDR2: MNHNY, SVGAGI (reference sequence). This CDR3 spans 13 amino acids. The CDR3 region has the DNA TGTGCCAGCAAGGACAGGGGGCTTTATGGCTACACCTTC. Encoded protein: CASKDRGLYGYTF.

The V gene is TRBV4-1, the J gene TRBJ2-7; TRBD1 is a possible D gene (6 bases). CDR1 and CDR2 from the germline V gene are MGHRA and YSYEKL. This CDR3 contains 14 residues. Trimming removed 5 bases at V and 3 bases at J, with 14 bases between. In nucleotides, the CDR3 is TGCGCCAGCAGCGTCCGGGACACTTTCTACGAGCAGTACTTC. As protein: CASSVRDTFYEQYF.

J is TRBJ2-7 and V is TRBV18; 7 bases map to TRBD2. The CDR3 extends over 15 amino acids. CDR1 is KGHSH and CDR2 is LQKENI in the germline V gene. V lost 6 bases and J lost 1; bases outside the gene matches: 9. CDR3 in DNA: TGTGCCAGCTCCCAAGGTCTAGCGGTTTCCTACGAGCAGTACTTC. Translation: CASSQGLAVSYEQYF.

In this sample, this clone turned up once. The genes are TRBV10-3 and TRBJ2-1; D perhaps matches TRBD2 (5 bases). Looked up from germline, CDR1 is ENHRY and CDR2 is SYGVKD. The CDR3 consists of 13 residues. V lost 5 bases, J lost 10 bases, and 15 bases lay in between. In DNA, the CDR3 is TGTGCCATCAGTCTGGACTGGGGAAGGGAGCAGTTCTTC. Its protein product is CAISLDWGREQFF.

This chain connects TRBV15 to TRBJ1-5, with D uncertain. V lost 1 base, J lost 6 bases, and 19 bases lay in between. The V gene's germline CDR1 is LNHNV and CDR2 YYDKDF (reference sequence). This CDR3 region has 17 residues. In DNA, the CDR3 is TGTGCCACCAGCAGAGGGGTCGGCGCGGGCGGGTTTCAGCCCCAGCATTTT. It encodes CATSRGVGAGGFQPQHF.